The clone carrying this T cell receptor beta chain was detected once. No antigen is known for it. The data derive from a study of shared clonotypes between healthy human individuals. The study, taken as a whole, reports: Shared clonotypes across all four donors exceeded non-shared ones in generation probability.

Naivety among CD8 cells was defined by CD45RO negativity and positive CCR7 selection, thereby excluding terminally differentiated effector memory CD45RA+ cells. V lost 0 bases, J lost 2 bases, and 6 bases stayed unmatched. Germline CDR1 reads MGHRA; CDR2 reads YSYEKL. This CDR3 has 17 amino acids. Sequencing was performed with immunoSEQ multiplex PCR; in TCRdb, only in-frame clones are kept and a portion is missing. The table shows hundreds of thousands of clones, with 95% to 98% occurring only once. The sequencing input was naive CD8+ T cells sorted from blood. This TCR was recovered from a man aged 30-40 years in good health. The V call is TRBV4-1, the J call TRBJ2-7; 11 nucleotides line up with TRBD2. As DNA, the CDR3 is TGCGCCAGCAGCCAAGATCTGGTAGCGGGAGGGACCTACGAGCAGTACTTC. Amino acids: CASSQDLVAGGTYEQYF.